These 8 T cell receptor beta chains share one sample of origin, sequenced in a study of T cells in Graves' hyperthyroidism and ophthalmopathy. Amplification of TCR beta CDR3 regions used RNA as the template. HTBI primers were the set used in a first-round RT-PCR of the TCR CDR3. From the multiplex PCR reads, TCRdb called clonotypes with MiXCR, one entry per CDR3 protein. The sample has a few hundred thousand distinct CDR3 sequences, 15% seen once; the top ten hold about 30%. The specimen sequenced was blood. Every receptor here comes from a woman in her 30s with Graves' hyperthyroidism.

This clonotype was counted at least ten times. This rearrangement joins TRBV28 to TRBJ1-2, with 8 bases fitting TRBD1. CDR3 length: 13 residues. Trimming cost V 8 bases and J 4 bases; bases outside gene matches: 6. CDR1 and CDR2 (germline): MDHEN, SYDVKM. The DNA for the CDR3 is TGTGCCAGCGCTTCTACAGGGGGCTATGGCTACACCTTC. Translation gives CASASTGGYGYTF.

This clonotype was observed at least ten times. The rearrangement joins TRBV12-3 or TRBV12-4 to TRBJ2-7; 9 nucleotides match TRBD1. Trimming at V came to 8 bases and at J to 3 bases, leaving 2 bases not matched to a gene. The CDR3 is 12 residues long. The CDR3 here is CASRQGGYEQYF. The CDR3 DNA sequence: TGTGCCAGCCGACAGGGGGGCTACGAGCAGTACTTC.

On this clonotype itself: A much bigger clone sits one base away, suggesting this may be a read error. The rearrangement joins TRBV30 to TRBJ1-5, with D perhaps TRBD1 (5 bases). From germline, CDR1 is GTSNPN and CDR2 SVGIG (reference sequence). V was trimmed by 8 bases and J by 0 bases, leaving 20 bases between them. This CDR3 is built from 16 residues. CDR3 nucleotide sequence: TGTGCCGCCCAAACCGGGACCAGCCATAGCAATCAGCCCCAGCATTTT. Translating gives CAAQTGTSHSNQPQHF.

This rearrangement joins TRBV6-2 or TRBV6-3 to TRBJ2-5; D call uncertain. This CDR3 is built from 13 residues. V lost 2 bases, J lost 5 bases, and 9 bases lay in between. Per the germline V gene, CDR1 is MNHEY and CDR2 is SVGEGT. For the CDR3, the DNA is TGTGCCAGCAGTTACCCCCCGTGGGAGACCCAGTACTTC. It translates to CASSYPPWETQYF.

This clonotype was detected many times. The genes are TRBV30 and TRBJ2-5; the D gene is possibly TRBD2 (5 bases). Germline V gene data show CDR1 as GTSNPN and CDR2 as SVGIG (reference sequence). This CDR3 spans 14 amino acids. V gave up 2 bases and J gave up 3 bases, with 13 bases separating them. CDR3 in DNA: TGTGCCTGGAGTCCCCGGGCGCGGGAAGAGACCCAGTACTTC. This gives the protein CAWSPRAREETQYF.

This clonotype was seen repeatedly, ten times or more. This sequence joins TRBV18 and TRBJ2-5, with no clear D. The length of the CDR3 is 14 residues. Per the germline V gene, CDR1 is KGHSH and CDR2 is LQKENI. Trimming took off 0 bases at V and 0 bases at J, with 5 bases between the two ends. The CDR3 coding sequence is TGTGCCAGCTCACCACCGAATAACCAAGAGACCCAGTACTTC. Translating it yields CASSPPNNQETQYF.

This clonotype came up many times. This chain links TRBV2 with TRBJ1-1; D not certain. Between the trimmed V and J ends, which lost 4 bases and 4 bases, there was a span of 13 bases. Germline assignment: CDR1 SNHLY and CDR2 FYNNEI. The CDR3 extends over 14 amino acids. DNA of the CDR3: TGTGCCAGCAGTGTACCGGGGTTCGGCACTGAAGCTTTCTTT. Its protein product is CASSVPGFGTEAFF.

This clonotype was recorded at least ten times. The V call is TRBV4-2, the J call TRBJ2-3; 8 bases agree with TRBD1. In germline, CDR1 is LGHNA, CDR2 YNFKEQ. The junction had 3 bases not matched to a gene; V was cut back by 6 bases and J by 1 base. This CDR3 region has 14 residues. CDR3 nucleotides: TGTGCCAGCAGACCGGGACAGGGCACAGATACGCAGTATTTT. This gives the protein CASRPGQGTDTQYF.